Detailed here is one T cell receptor (beta chain). These data come from a study of OX40 agonist ivuxolimab in advanced cancers. This CDR3 has 15 residues. In germline, CDR1 is SNHLY, CDR2 FYNNEI. The V end was cut by 6 bases, the J end by 5 bases, with 17 bases between. Profiled with immunoSEQ multiplex PCR; TCRdb holds only in-frame clones, not every one. The sample carries approximately 43,000 clones, roughly nine tenths recorded once. This chain connects TRBV2 to TRBJ1-5, with D uncertain. The TCR originated in an adult with an advanced solid tumor such as melanoma, head and neck, liver or kidney cancer. Specimen: CD4+ or CD8+ T cells sorted from blood, collected in a trial of the OX40 agonist ivuxolimab. This CDR3 reads CASSQLNPGHQPQHF. The CDR3 DNA is TGTGCCAGCAGCCAACTCAACCCAGGCCATCAGCCCCAGCATTTT.